Listed below are T cell receptor beta chains from one sample, sequenced in a study of cytomegalovirus exposure and HLA in healthy donors. Produced via immunoSEQ multiplex PCR; TCRdb's table is partial and in-frame only. This sample contains about 150,000 clones. The sequencing input was PBMCs. These receptor sequences come from a young man in good health and CMV-seronegative. Both conserved end residues are part of each CDR3. Fields, in order: J gene, D gene, V gene, CDR3 protein, CDR3 DNA. The D gene is left open where the match is weak.

TRBJ1-5,NA,TRBV7-2,CASSQEYSNQPQHF,TGTGCCAGCAGCCAGGAATATAGCAATCAGCCCCAGCATTTT
TRBJ2-7,NA,TRBV9,CASSTSDFTSYEQYF,TGTGCCAGCAGCACCTCAGACTTCACCTCCTACGAGCAGTACTTC
TRBJ2-2,NA,TRBV15,CATSREGPENTGELFF,TGTGCCACCAGCAGGGAGGGACCGGAGAACACCGGGGAGCTGTTTTTT
TRBJ2-7,TRBD1,TRBV28,CASSSGQVISEQYF,TGTGCCAGCAGTTCGGGACAGGTAATTTCCGAGCAGTACTTC
TRBJ2-7,NA,TRBV14,CASSQEAHEQYF,TGTGCCAGCAGCCAAGAGGCCCACGAGCAGTACTTC
TRBJ1-1,NA,TRBV6-5,CASRQANHVSEAFF,TGTGCCAGCAGACAGGCGAACCACGTGTCTGAAGCTTTCTTT
TRBJ2-3,NA,TRBV9,CASSPLVGGTDTQYF,TGTGCCAGCAGCCCGCTGGTGGGAGGTACAGATACGCAGTATTTT
TRBJ2-7,TRBD2,TRBV19,CASSASGVYEQYF,TGTGCCAGTAGTGCCAGCGGGGTCTACGAGCAGTACTTC
TRBJ1-1,NA,TRBV27,CASSLSTVMNTEAFF,TGTGCCAGCAGTTTATCGACAGTGATGAACACTGAAGCTTTCTTT
TRBJ2-2,TRBD2,TRBV2,CASSETSASNTGELFF,TGTGCCAGCAGTGAGACTAGCGCCTCGAACACCGGGGAGCTGTTTTTT
TRBJ2-3,NA,TRBV4-3,CASSQAVLDGREWGTDTQYF,TGCGCCAGCAGCCAGGCGGTCCTCGACGGTCGGGAGTGGGGCACAGATACGCAGTATTTT
TRBJ1-1,NA,TRBV5-6,CASSLAGGTAEAFF,TGTGCCAGCAGCTTGGCCGGGGGTACGGCTGAAGCTTTCTTT
TRBJ2-5,TRBD1,TRBV7-9,CASSGLGQGPAETQYF,TGTGCCAGCAGCGGCTTGGGACAGGGGCCGGCGGAGACCCAGTACTTC
TRBJ2-1,NA,TRBV7-2,CASSLSPGSEQFF,TGTGCCAGCAGCTTAAGTCCAGGCAGTGAGCAGTTCTTC
TRBJ2-7,NA,TRBV14,CASSRQTGDYEQYF,TGTGCCAGCAGCCGGCAGACGGGTGACTACGAGCAGTACTTC
TRBJ1-1,TRBD1,TRBV30,CAWSIGQGETEAFF,TGTGCCTGGAGTATCGGCCAGGGGGAAACTGAAGCTTTCTTT
TRBJ2-3,NA,TRBV7-3,CASSLTVAVATDTQYF,TGTGCCAGCAGCTTAACGGTAGCGGTAGCGACAGATACGCAGTATTTT
TRBJ2-1,TRBD2,TRBV4-1,CASSQDLVAGGMRQFF,TGCGCCAGCAGCCAAGATCTAGTAGCGGGGGGAATGAGGCAGTTCTTC
TRBJ1-1,NA,TRBV7-9,CASSLGGEAFF,TGTGCCAGCAGCTTAGGAGGGGAAGCTTTCTTT
TRBJ2-2,NA,TRBV5-1,CASSLTAGITGELFF,TGCGCCAGCAGCCTGACTGCAGGGATCACCGGGGAGCTGTTTTTT
TRBJ2-5,TRBD2,TRBV5-8,CASSFRRGGSGETQYF,TGTGCCAGCAGCTTCCGGCGGGGCGGGAGCGGGGAGACCCAGTACTTC
TRBJ1-1,NA,TRBV5-6,CASSLAQAGREAFF,TGTGCCAGCAGCTTGGCCCAGGCAGGCCGTGAAGCTTTCTTT
TRBJ1-1,NA,TRBV27,CASSFRGINEAFF,TGTGCCAGCAGTTTCCGGGGGATTAATGAAGCTTTCTTT
TRBJ1-1,NA,TRBV27,CASSLQGVNTEAFF,TGTGCCAGCAGTTTACAGGGTGTGAACACTGAAGCTTTCTTT
TRBJ1-5,NA,TRBV7-8,CASSLQGWVQPQHF,TGTGCCAGCAGCTTACAGGGGTGGGTTCAGCCCCAGCATTTT
TRBJ1-2,NA,TRBV25-1,CASRGRGGYTF,TGTGCCAGCAGGGGAAGAGGGGGCTACACCTTC
TRBJ1-1,TRBD1,TRBV10-3,CAIRGTGVTGWTEAFF,TGTGCCATCAGGGGGACAGGGGTGACGGGGTGGACTGAAGCTTTCTTT
TRBJ2-7,TRBD1,TRBV5-1,CASTLGTGNEQYF,TGCGCCAGCACCCTCGGGACAGGGAACGAGCAGTACTTC
TRBJ1-4,TRBD1,TRBV27,CASSQQGLNEKLFF,TGTGCCAGCAGCCAACAGGGGCTAAATGAAAAACTGTTTTTT
TRBJ1-5,NA,TRBV6-6,CASSSGNQPQHF,TGTGCCAGCAGTTCCGGGAATCAGCCCCAGCATTTT
TRBJ2-1,TRBD1,TRBV29-1,CSSETGGLDEQFF,TGCAGCTCGGAGACAGGGGGATTGGATGAGCAGTTCTTC
TRBJ1-1,NA,TRBV28,CASIDTEAFF,TGTGCCAGCATCGACACTGAAGCTTTCTTT
TRBJ2-3,TRBD1,TRBV27,CASRTDRGADTQYF,TGTGCCAGCAGGACAGACAGGGGTGCAGATACGCAGTATTTT
TRBJ2-1,NA,TRBV10-1,CASSDTINNEQFF,TGCGCCAGCAGTGACACAATTAACAATGAGCAGTTCTTC
TRBJ1-1,NA,TRBV18,CASSPPRVEAFF,TGTGCCAGCTCACCACCGAGGGTTGAAGCTTTCTTT
TRBJ1-2,TRBD1,TRBV2,CASSPGQGTRGYGYTF,TGTGCCAGCAGCCCGGGACAGGGGACACGGGGCTATGGCTACACCTTC
TRBJ1-1,NA,TRBV19,CASSMYSANTEAFF,TGTGCCAGTAGTATGTACAGTGCGAACACTGAAGCTTTCTTT
TRBJ2-1,NA,TRBV10-1,CASSARTGANEQFF,TGCGCCAGCAGTGCTCGCACAGGCGCGAATGAGCAGTTCTTC
TRBJ2-4,TRBD1,TRBV19,CASSISRDRVGKNIQYF,TGTGCCAGTAGTATAAGCCGGGACAGGGTTGGCAAAAACATTCAGTACTTC
TRBJ1-1,NA,TRBV27,CASTRTGSPEAFF,TGTGCCAGCACCAGAACCGGGAGCCCTGAAGCTTTCTTT
TRBJ2-1,NA,TRBV30,CACSDYNEQFF,TGTGCCTGCTCAGATTACAATGAGCAGTTCTTC
TRBJ2-7,NA,TRBV29-1,CSVAVSGEQYF,TGCAGCGTTGCGGTGTCCGGCGAGCAGTACTTC
TRBJ2-7,NA,TRBV7-8,CASNLKQAYEQYF,TGTGCCAGCAACCTGAAACAGGCATACGAGCAGTACTTC
TRBJ2-7,NA,TRBV27,CASSSGQGPYEQYF,TGTGCCAGCAGTTCCGGACAAGGACCCTACGAGCAGTACTTC
TRBJ2-7,TRBD1,TRBV14,CASSQTGGWPYEQYF,TGTGCCAGCAGCCAAACAGGGGGCTGGCCATACGAGCAGTACTTC
TRBJ2-5,TRBD2,TRBV30,CAWRGRGEREQYF,TGTGCCTGGAGAGGGCGGGGGGAAAGGGAGCAGTACTTC
TRBJ2-7,TRBD2,TRBV7-2,CASSLQLAGGPGGGGEQYF,TGTGCCAGCAGCTTGCAACTAGCGGGAGGGCCAGGGGGCGGCGGAGAGCAGTACTTC
TRBJ2-3,NA,TRBV6-4,CAGLAPVPITDTQYF,TGTGCCGGTCTAGCGCCGGTTCCCATCACAGATACGCAGTATTTT
TRBJ1-5,TRBD1,TRBV2,CASGPGQASFGQPQHF,TGTGCCAGCGGACCCGGACAGGCATCCTTTGGGCAGCCCCAGCATTTT
TRBJ2-3,TRBD2,TRBV15,CATSRADGGSPDTQYF,TGTGCCACCAGCAGGGCCGACGGCGGGAGCCCAGATACGCAGTATTTT
TRBJ1-2,NA,TRBV19,CASSISIQGNYGYTF,TGTGCCAGTAGTATATCTATACAGGGAAACTATGGCTACACCTTC
TRBJ2-1,TRBD1,TRBV29-1,CSVDRGGNEQFF,TGCAGCGTGGACAGGGGAGGCAATGAGCAGTTCTTC
TRBJ2-2,NA,TRBV5-1,CASSLGQGTTGELFF,TGCGCCAGCAGCCTCGGGCAGGGTACCACCGGGGAGCTGTTTTTT
TRBJ2-7,TRBD2,TRBV2,CASSEAGTSIYEQYF,TGTGCCAGCAGTGAAGCCGGGACTAGTATCTACGAGCAGTACTTC
TRBJ1-3,NA,TRBV10-3,CAIIQGLGGNTIYF,TGTGCCATCATTCAGGGGCTAGGTGGAAACACCATATATTTT
TRBJ1-2,TRBD1,TRBV30,CAWSGTGNYYGYTF,TGTGCCTGGAGTGGGACAGGAAATTACTATGGCTACACCTTC
TRBJ2-3,NA,TRBV7-2,CASSSPFADTQYF,TGTGCCAGCAGCTCCCCCTTCGCAGATACGCAGTATTTT